This TCR beta chain was profiled in a study of T-cell memory formation after mild COVID-19. Study-wide results and limits: Cross-reactive memory seemingly joined, as some responding clones were found in pre-infection memory.

Looked up from germline, CDR1 is SEHNR and CDR2 is FQNEAQ (reference sequence). This CDR3 is built from 15 residues. V was clipped by 6 bases and J by 8 bases; unmatched bases: 8. TCRdb recomputed calls from the 5' RACE reads with MiXCR, one row per CDR3 protein. The profile shows roughly 580,000 distinct CDR3 sequences, approximately 19% of them singletons. Comments on this clonotype: The antigen remains unidentified.

The source material was PBMCs or a T cell subset sorted from them (not recorded which). The chain combines TRBV7-9 with TRBJ2-1, with 12 bases fitting TRBD2. The receptor was isolated from an adult woman who had mild COVID-19 (a few samples of this study predate the infection). Cell type and time point are not known. CDR3 loop: CASRAASGRADEQFF. The CDR3 bases are TGTGCCAGCAGGGCGGCTAGCGGGAGGGCGGATGAGCAGTTCTTC.